A single sample is the source of the 3 T cell receptor beta chains below, sequenced in a study of T cell repertoires in cytomegalovirus infection. One entry per CDR3 protein, called by TCRdb with MiXCR from the reads. The table shows hundreds of thousands of distinct CDR3 sequences, with 25% to 40% occurring only once. Sequencing was carried out using PBMCs. These receptors all stem from a human donor in good health (CMV status not recorded). Some clones in this sample may be carry-over from other donors' samples.

The chain carries TRBV20-1 and TRBJ2-2; D not certain. There are 15 residues in the CDR3. V lost 4 bases to trimming and J lost 1 base, with 13 bases between them. The germline V gene encodes CDR1 DFQATT and CDR2 SNEGSKA (reference sequence). The CDR3: CSAKDVQRNTGELFF. CDR3 nucleotide sequence: TGCAGTGCTAAGGACGTCCAAAGGAACACCGGGGAGCTGTTTTTT.

The chain links TRBV7-8 to TRBJ2-5; TRBD2 matches at 7 bases. The CDR3 contains 16 residues. The J segment lost 2 bases and the V segment lost 5 bases, leaving 11 bases of the junction unmatched. Germline values: CDR1 SGHVS, CDR2 FQNEAQ. The CDR3 reads CASSPLSGPAQETQYF. The CDR3 DNA reads TGTGCCAGCAGCCCCCTTAGCGGGCCCGCTCAAGAGACCCAGTACTTC.

The CDR3 here is CASSLKMGRGNTDTQYF. In nucleotides, the CDR3 is TGTGCCAGCAGCTTAAAGATGGGGCGGGGGAATACAGATACGCAGTATTTT. The chain couples TRBV11-2 to TRBJ2-3, with TRBD2 identical over 7 bases. This CDR3 has 17 amino acids. The junction had 11 bases not matched to a gene; V was cut back by 2 bases and J by 3 bases. Germline V gene lookup returns CDR1 SGHAT and CDR2 FQNNGV.